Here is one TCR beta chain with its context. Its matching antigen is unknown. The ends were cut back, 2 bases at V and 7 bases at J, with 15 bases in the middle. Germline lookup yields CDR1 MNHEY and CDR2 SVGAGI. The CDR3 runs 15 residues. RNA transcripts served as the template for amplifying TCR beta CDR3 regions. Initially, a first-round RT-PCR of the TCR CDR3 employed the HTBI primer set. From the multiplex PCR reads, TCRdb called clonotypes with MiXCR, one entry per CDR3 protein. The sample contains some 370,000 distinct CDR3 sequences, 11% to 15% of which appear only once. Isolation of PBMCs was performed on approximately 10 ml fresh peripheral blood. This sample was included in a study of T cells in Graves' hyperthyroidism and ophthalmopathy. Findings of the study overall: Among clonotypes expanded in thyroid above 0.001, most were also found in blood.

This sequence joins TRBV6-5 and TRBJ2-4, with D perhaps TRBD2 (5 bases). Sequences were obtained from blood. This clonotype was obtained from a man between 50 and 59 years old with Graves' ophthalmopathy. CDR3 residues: CASSYDGGGGNIQYF. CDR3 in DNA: TGTGCCAGCAGTTACGACGGAGGCGGCGGGAACATTCAGTACTTC.